The present T cell receptor (beta chain) was sequenced within a study of blood T cell repertoires in COVID-19. Study overall: PBMCs, B-cell-depleted T cells, or T cells provided the cDNA or gDNA that made up the material.

V dropped 4 bases and J dropped 0; count of bases not matched to a gene: 4. This CDR3 is 15 amino acids long. Per germline, CDR1 SGHDN and CDR2 FVKESK. Per the original data handling: Scientists estimated how many nucleated cells there were by amplifying reference gene primers. Repertoires were generated with immunoSEQ multiplex PCR, while TCRdb's copy carries only in-frame clones and drops some. That table gives V, J and clone size, and the DNA gave D and trimming. This sample has 90,000 to 140,000 clones, with 80% to 85% found just once. The sample consisted of peripheral blood. The chain uses TRBV14 and TRBJ2-5; 8 nucleotides line up with TRBD1. The receptor's source is a man older than 75 with acute or convalescent COVID-19. CDR3 DNA sequence: TGTGCCAGCAGCCCTTGGACAGGGAACCAAGAGACCCAGTACTTC. Translated, it gives CASSPWTGNQETQYF. Full variable domain (outside the CDR3, taken from reference TRBV14 and TRBJ2-5): EAGVTQFPSHSVIEKGQTVTLRCDPISGHDNLYWYRRVMGKEIKFLLHFVKESKQDESGMPNNRFLAERTGGTYSTLKVQPAELEDSGVYFCASSPWTGNQETQYFGPGTRLLVL.